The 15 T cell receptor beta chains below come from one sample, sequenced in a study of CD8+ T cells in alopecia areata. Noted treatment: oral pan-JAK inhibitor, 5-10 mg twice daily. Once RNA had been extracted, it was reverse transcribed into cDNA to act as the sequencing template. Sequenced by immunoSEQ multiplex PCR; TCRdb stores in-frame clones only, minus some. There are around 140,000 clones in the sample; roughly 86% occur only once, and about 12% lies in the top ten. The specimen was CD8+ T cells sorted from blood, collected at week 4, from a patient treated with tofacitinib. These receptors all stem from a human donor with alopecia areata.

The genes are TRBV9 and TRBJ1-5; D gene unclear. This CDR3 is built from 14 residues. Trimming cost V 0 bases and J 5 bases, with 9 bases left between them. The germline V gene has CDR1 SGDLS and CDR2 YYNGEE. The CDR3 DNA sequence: TGTGCCAGCAGCGTAGACTGGGGAGATCAGCCCCAGCATTTT. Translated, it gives CASSVDWGDQPQHF.

CDR3 DNA sequence: TGCGCCAGCAGCCAAGATGGTGAAGGGGAGCAGTACTTC. It specifies CASSQDGEGEQYF. The chain couples TRBV4-1 to TRBJ2-7, with D unresolved. Trimming stripped 0 bases from V and 7 bases from J, with 10 bases between. The CDR3 is 13 residues long. Germline values: CDR1 MGHRA, CDR2 YSYEKL.

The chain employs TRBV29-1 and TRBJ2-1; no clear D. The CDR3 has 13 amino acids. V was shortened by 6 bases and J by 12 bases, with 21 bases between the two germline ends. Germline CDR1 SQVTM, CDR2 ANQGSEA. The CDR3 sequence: CSVNLVETLGQFF. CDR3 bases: TGCAGCGTCAACCTTGTGGAGACCCTAGGGCAGTTCTTC.

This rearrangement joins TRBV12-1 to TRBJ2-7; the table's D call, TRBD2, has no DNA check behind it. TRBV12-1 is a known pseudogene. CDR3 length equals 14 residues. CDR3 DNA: TGTGCCAGCAGCTTTCCGCGCTTGCCCTACGAGCAGTACTTC. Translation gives CASSFPRLPYEQYF.

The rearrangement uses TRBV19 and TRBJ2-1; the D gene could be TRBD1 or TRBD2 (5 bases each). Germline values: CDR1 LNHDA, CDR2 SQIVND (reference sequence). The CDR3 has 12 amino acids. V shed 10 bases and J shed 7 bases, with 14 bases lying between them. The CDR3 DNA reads TGTGCCACGTCCGGGACCGAGAATGAGCAGTTCTTC. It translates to CATSGTENEQFF.

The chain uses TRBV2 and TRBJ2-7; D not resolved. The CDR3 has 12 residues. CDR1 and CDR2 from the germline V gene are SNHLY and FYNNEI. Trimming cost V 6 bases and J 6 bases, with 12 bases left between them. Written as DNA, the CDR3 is TGTGCCAGCAGCTACCACTTCTTCGAGCAGTACTTC. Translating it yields CASSYHFFEQYF.

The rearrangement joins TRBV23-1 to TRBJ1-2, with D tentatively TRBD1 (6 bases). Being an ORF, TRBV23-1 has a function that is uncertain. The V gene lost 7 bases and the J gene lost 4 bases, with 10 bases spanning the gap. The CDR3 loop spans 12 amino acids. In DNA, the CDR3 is TGCGCCAGCACCGACAGGTTCTATGGCTACACCTTC. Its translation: CASTDRFYGYTF.

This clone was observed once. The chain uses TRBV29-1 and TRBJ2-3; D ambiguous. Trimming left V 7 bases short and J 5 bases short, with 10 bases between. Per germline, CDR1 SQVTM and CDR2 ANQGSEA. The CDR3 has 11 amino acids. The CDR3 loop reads CSAFFLDTQYF. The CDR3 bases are TGCAGCGCCTTCTTCCTAGATACGCAGTATTTT.

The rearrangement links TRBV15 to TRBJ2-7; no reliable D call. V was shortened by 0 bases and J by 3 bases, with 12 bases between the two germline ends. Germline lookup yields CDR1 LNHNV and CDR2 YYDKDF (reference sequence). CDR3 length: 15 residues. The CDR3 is CATSRDQLAGYEQYF. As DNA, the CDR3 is TGTGCCACCAGCAGAGATCAGCTCGCAGGCTACGAGCAGTACTTC.

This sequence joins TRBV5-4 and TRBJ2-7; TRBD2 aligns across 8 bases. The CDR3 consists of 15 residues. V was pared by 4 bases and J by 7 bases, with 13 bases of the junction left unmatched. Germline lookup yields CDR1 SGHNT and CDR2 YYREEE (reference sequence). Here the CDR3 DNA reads TGTGCCAGCAGCCCTGAGCGGGGGAGACAAGTGGAGCAGTACTTC. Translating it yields CASSPERGRQVEQYF.

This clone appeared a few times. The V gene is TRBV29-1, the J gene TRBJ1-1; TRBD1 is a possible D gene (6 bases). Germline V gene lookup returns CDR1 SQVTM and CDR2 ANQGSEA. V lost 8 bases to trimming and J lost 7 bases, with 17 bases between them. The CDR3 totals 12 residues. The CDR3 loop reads CSTGGRKGEAFF. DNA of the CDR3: TGCAGCACTGGGGGGCGAAAGGGTGAAGCTTTCTTT.

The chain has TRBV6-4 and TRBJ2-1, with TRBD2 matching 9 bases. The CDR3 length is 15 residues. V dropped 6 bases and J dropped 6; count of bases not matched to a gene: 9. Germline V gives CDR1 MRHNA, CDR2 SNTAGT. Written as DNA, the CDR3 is TGTGCCAGCAGCCTTCTAGCGGGGATATCCAATGAGCAGTTCTTC. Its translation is CASSLLAGISNEQFF.

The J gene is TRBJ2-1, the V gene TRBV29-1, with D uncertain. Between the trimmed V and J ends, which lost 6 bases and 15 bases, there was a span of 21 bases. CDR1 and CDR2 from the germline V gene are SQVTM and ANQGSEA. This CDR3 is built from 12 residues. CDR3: CSVIADSPLVFF. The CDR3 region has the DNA TGCAGCGTCATCGCCGACTCGCCCCTGGTGTTCTTC.

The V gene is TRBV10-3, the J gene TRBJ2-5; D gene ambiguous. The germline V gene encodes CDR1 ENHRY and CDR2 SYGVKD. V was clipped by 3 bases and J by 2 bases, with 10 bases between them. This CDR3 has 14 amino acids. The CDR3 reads CAISDSLLQETQYF. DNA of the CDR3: TGTGCCATCAGTGATTCCCTGTTACAAGAGACCCAGTACTTC.

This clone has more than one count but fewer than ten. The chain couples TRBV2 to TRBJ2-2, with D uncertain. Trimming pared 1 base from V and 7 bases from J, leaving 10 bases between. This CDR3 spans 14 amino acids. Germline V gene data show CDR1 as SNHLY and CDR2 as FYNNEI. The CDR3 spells CASSEGRSGGELFF. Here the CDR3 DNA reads TGTGCCAGCAGTGAAGGGCGTTCCGGCGGGGAGCTGTTTTTT.